Presented here are 31 T cell receptor beta chains from one specimen sequenced in a study of blood T cell repertoires in COVID-19. Assay used: immunoSEQ multiplex PCR; TCRdb lists only in-frame clones, some missing. The sample yields about 170,000 clones, roughly nine tenths seen once. The source material was peripheral blood. These receptor sequences come from a woman between 55 and 75 years old with COVID-19, enrolled during active disease.

The CDR3 sequence is CASSYGRAYGYTF. The CDR3 bases are TGTGCCAGCAGTTACGGCAGGGCCTATGGCTACACCTTC. This chain joins TRBV6-5 and TRBJ1-2, with D perhaps matching TRBD1 (5 bases). Germline assignment: CDR1 MNHEY and CDR2 SVGAGI. Trimming removed 2 bases at V and 4 bases at J, with 8 bases between. This CDR3 has 13 residues.

The chain uses TRBV7-9 and TRBJ1-6; TRBD1 matches at 8 bases. Germline V gene lookup returns CDR1 SEHNR and CDR2 FQNEAQ (reference sequence). CDR3 length: 14 residues. V lost 5 bases to trimming and J lost 5 bases; unmatched junction nucleotides: 2. The CDR3 here is CASSLTGDNSPLHF. The CDR3 DNA reads as TGTGCCAGCAGCCTGACAGGGGATAATTCACCCCTCCACTTT.

The CDR3, as DNA: TGTGCCAGTAGTGAACTAGCGGCCTACGAGCAGTACTTC. Translating gives CASSELAAYEQYF. The rearrangement links TRBV19 to TRBJ2-7, with 8 bases identical to TRBD2. Germline V gives CDR1 LNHDA, CDR2 SQIVND (reference sequence). Trimming cost V 5 bases and J 2 bases; bases outside gene matches: 2. The length of the CDR3 is 13 residues.

The gene calls are TRBV19 and TRBJ1-2, with D perhaps TRBD1 (5 bases). Looked up from germline, CDR1 is LNHDA and CDR2 is SQIVND (reference sequence). V was trimmed by 3 bases and J by 3 bases, leaving 11 bases between them. The CDR3 has 14 amino acids. The CDR3 nucleotides read TGTGCCAGTAGTATGGGAGGGACCGACTATGGCTACACCTTC. Its protein is CASSMGGTDYGYTF.

The chain couples TRBV30 to TRBJ1-1; 7 bases are shared with TRBD1. V lost 4 bases to trimming and J lost 7 bases; unmatched junction nucleotides: 18. CDR3 length equals 16 residues. Germline V CDR1 and CDR2: GTSNPN, SVGIG (reference sequence). DNA of the CDR3: TGTGCCTGGATCCGACAGGGACTCGGGGGTCAGGGTGAAGCTTTCTTT. Translating gives CAWIRQGLGGQGEAFF. Combining the CDR3 with reference TRBV30 and TRBJ1-1 gives the whole variable domain SQTIHQWPATLVQPVGSPLSLECTVEGTSNPNLYWYRQAAGRGLQLLFYSVGIGQISSEVPQNLSASRPQDRQFILSSKKLLLSDSGFYLCAWIRQGLGGQGEAFFGQGTRLTVV.

Here the CDR3 DNA reads TGCGCCAGCAGCTTCTCCAGGGCCGGGGGCTATGGCTACACCTTC. As protein: CASSFSRAGGYGYTF. This sequence joins TRBV5-1 and TRBJ1-2; a weak D match, TRBD1 (5 bases). Germline assignment: CDR1 SGHRS and CDR2 YFSETQ. V lost 2 bases and J 4 bases, leaving 15 bases between the germline ends. CDR3 size: 15 residues.

The V and J genes are TRBV28 and TRBJ1-2, with 9 bases fitting TRBD1. Germline-derived CDR1 and CDR2 are MDHEN and SYDVKM. V lost 6 bases, J lost 2 bases, and 10 bases stayed unmatched. The CDR3 runs 16 residues. For the CDR3, the DNA is TGTGCCAGCAGCGATGGGGGGGACAGGGCAAACTATGGCTACACCTTC. Protein: CASSDGGDRANYGYTF.

This chain joins TRBV7-9 and TRBJ2-3; no clear D gene. Germline V gene data show CDR1 as SEHNR and CDR2 as FQNEAQ (reference sequence). Trimming left V 3 bases short and J 4 bases short, with 5 bases between. This CDR3 contains 12 residues. The CDR3 coding sequence is TGTGCCAGCAGCTTTCGTGCAGATACGCAGTATTTT. Protein: CASSFRADTQYF.

This chain uses TRBV6-2 or TRBV6-3 with TRBJ2-3, with TRBD1 matching 9 bases. Losses at the gene ends were 4 bases for V and 3 bases for J; bases not matched to a gene: 5. CDR1 MNHEY and CDR2 SVGEGT come from the germline V gene. The CDR3 runs 15 residues. Here the CDR3 DNA reads TGTGCCAGCAGTTGGGGGGACAGGGAAACAGATACGCAGTATTTT. Translated: CASSWGDRETDTQYF.

The chain combines TRBV6-2 or TRBV6-3 with TRBJ1-5; no clear D gene. CDR3 size: 13 residues. Germline assignment: CDR1 MNHEY and CDR2 SVGEGT. Trimming took off 3 bases at V and 4 bases at J, with 7 bases between the two ends. The CDR3 sequence is CASSYRQNQPQHF. CDR3 DNA sequence: TGTGCCAGCAGTTATCGCCAGAATCAGCCCCAGCATTTT.

The chain carries TRBV28 and TRBJ2-6, with D maybe TRBD1 (5 bases). Germline assignment: CDR1 MDHEN and CDR2 SYDVKM. CDR3 length equals 14 residues. Trimming shortened V by 6 bases and J by 4 bases, and 10 bases separated the two germline ends. In nucleotides, the CDR3 is TGTGCCAGCAGGACTCCAGGGGGGGCCAACGTCCTGACTTTC. Translating gives CASRTPGGANVLTF.

The chain has TRBV29-1 and TRBJ2-7; TRBD1 agrees at 9 bases. The CDR3 consists of 13 residues. The germline V gene encodes CDR1 SQVTM and CDR2 ANQGSEA. The ends lost 5 bases at V and 5 bases at J; junction bases unmatched: 7. CDR3 in amino acids: CSVTRDRVNEQYF. DNA for the CDR3: TGCAGCGTTACCCGGGACAGGGTAAACGAGCAGTACTTC.

A single count supports this clone. CDR3 residues: CASSSSAGSPLHF. For the CDR3, the DNA is TGTGCCAGCAGCTCTAGTGCGGGCTCACCCCTCCACTTT. V gene TRBV7-3 combines with J gene TRBJ1-6; D is unclear. The ends were cut back, 4 bases at V and 10 bases at J, with 11 bases in the middle. From germline, CDR1 is SGHTA and CDR2 FQGTGA. The CDR3 spans 13 residues.

This clone was picked up one time. The chain joins TRBV28 to TRBJ1-5; tentative D call: TRBD1 (6 bases). Trimming removed 6 bases at V and 6 bases at J, with 15 bases between. This CDR3 has 14 residues. In germline, CDR1 is MDHEN, CDR2 SYDVKM. The CDR3 reads CASSTPPRGQPQHF. The CDR3 nucleotides are TGTGCCAGCAGCACACCCCCCAGGGGTCAGCCCCAGCATTTT.

The chain carries TRBV19 and TRBJ2-1; D unresolved. The CDR3 is 11 amino acids. Germline assignment: CDR1 LNHDA and CDR2 SQIVND (reference sequence). Trimming pared 3 bases from V and 15 bases from J, leaving 12 bases between. The CDR3 is CASSMGLAGFF. CDR3 in DNA: TGTGCCAGTAGTATGGGCCTGGCTGGGTTCTTC.

The count of this clone is one. V usage is TRBV9 and J usage is TRBJ1-2; D gene unclear. The CDR3 totals 15 residues. V was cut by 0 bases and J by 2 bases, with 11 bases left in between. CDR1 and CDR2 (germline): SGDLS, YYNGEE. The chain's CDR3 is CASSVGTDSNYGYTF. The CDR3 DNA reads TGTGCCAGCAGCGTAGGTACGGACTCGAACTATGGCTACACCTTC.

V is TRBV10-3 and J is TRBJ1-2; D remains unclear. The CDR3 is made up of 13 amino acids. The ends were cut back, 6 bases at V and 2 bases at J, with 10 bases in the middle. Looked up from germline, CDR1 is ENHRY and CDR2 is SYGVKD. For the CDR3, the DNA is TGTGCCATCAGGCCCCCGCAGAACTATGGCTACACCTTC. Protein: CAIRPPQNYGYTF.

The genes are TRBV7-3 and TRBJ1-1; D may be TRBD1 (5 bases). Trimming pared 5 bases from V and 4 bases from J, leaving 17 bases between. Germline V CDR1 and CDR2: SGHTA, FQGTGA. The CDR3 length is 15 residues. The CDR3 sequence is CASSPGHYGGTEAFF. The CDR3 bases are TGTGCCAGCAGCCCAGGACACTACGGCGGCACTGAAGCTTTCTTT.

The rearrangement uses TRBV6-2 or TRBV6-3 and TRBJ1-5; D unclear. The CDR3 runs 15 residues. Trimming took 4 bases from V and 6 from J, leaving 16 bases between them. Germline CDR1 and CDR2: MNHEY and SVGEGT. The CDR3 DNA reads TGTGCCAGCAGTTCCGGGCCCGGAGAGGGTCAGCCCCAGCATTTT. The encoded protein is CASSSGPGEGQPQHF.

The genes are TRBV3-1 (or the pseudogene TRBV3-2) and TRBJ2-7; D possibly corresponds to TRBD1 (8 bases). This CDR3 has 15 amino acids. CDR1 and CDR2 from the germline V gene are LGHDT and YNNKEL (reference sequence). Between the trimmed V and J ends, which lost 5 bases and 2 bases, there was a span of 16 bases. CDR3 in DNA: TGTGCCAGCAGCTCGAGACAGGGGACTACCTACGAGCAGTACTTC. It is translated as CASSSRQGTTYEQYF.

V usage is TRBV4-1 and J usage is TRBJ2-7; D is uncertain. Germline loops: CDR1 MGHRA, CDR2 YSYEKL. V was trimmed by 4 bases and J by 7 bases, leaving 17 bases between them. The CDR3 runs to 14 residues. Written as DNA, the CDR3 is TGCGCCAGCAGCCGATCGGTGGGTCCGGGTGAGCAGTACTTC. It codes for CASSRSVGPGEQYF.

The V gene is TRBV11-3, the J gene TRBJ1-2; D gene unclear. Between the trimmed V and J ends, which lost 5 bases and 3 bases, there was a span of 10 bases. The length of the CDR3 is 13 residues. CDR1 is SGHNT, CDR2 YENEEA, per germline. This CDR3 reads CASSLDGDYGYTF. The CDR3 DNA sequence: TGTGCCAGCAGCCTCGACGGGGACTATGGCTACACCTTC.

V and J are TRBV5-1 and TRBJ2-5, with D perhaps TRBD2 (5 bases). Deletions cut 3 bases from V and 4 bases from J, with 13 bases between. The CDR3 consists of 14 residues. Germline values: CDR1 SGHRS, CDR2 YFSETQ. This CDR3 is CASSSLVGGETQYF. The CDR3 DNA follows: TGCGCCAGCAGCTCCTTAGTAGGAGGAGAGACCCAGTACTTC.

The genes are TRBV4-3 and TRBJ2-3; unclear D gene. Trimming took 1 base from V and 4 from J, leaving 9 bases between them. Germline CDR1 is LGHNA and CDR2 is YSLEER. The CDR3 consists of 14 residues. Here the CDR3 reads CASSQGFPADTQYF. In DNA, the CDR3 is TGCGCCAGCAGCCAAGGTTTCCCCGCAGATACGCAGTATTTT.

The chain employs TRBV2 and TRBJ2-3; D gene unclear. Germline loops: CDR1 SNHLY, CDR2 FYNNEI. V was cut by 6 bases and J by 0 bases, with 13 bases left in between. The CDR3 has 15 residues. DNA for the CDR3: TGTGCCAGCAGAGAGTCCCCCCTGAGCACAGATACGCAGTATTTT. Its protein is CASRESPLSTDTQYF.

The chain couples TRBV4-2 to TRBJ2-2, with 8 bases fitting TRBD1. Germline assignment: CDR1 LGHNA and CDR2 YNFKEQ. This CDR3 is 15 amino acids long. The ends lost 1 base at V and 7 bases at J; junction bases unmatched: 5. The CDR3 bases are TGTGCCAGCAGCCAAGCCGGGACAGGAGACGGGGAGCTGTTTTTT. Its translation: CASSQAGTGDGELFF.

This clone showed up just once. The V and J genes are TRBV28 and TRBJ1-2; D might be TRBD1 (6 bases). This CDR3 is 18 amino acids long. Germline CDR1 MDHEN, CDR2 SYDVKM. Between the trimmed V and J ends, which lost 5 bases and 4 bases, there was a span of 26 bases. CDR3 region: CASSKEDRVDLSLYGYTF. The CDR3 nucleotides read TGTGCCAGCAGTAAAGAGGACAGAGTCGACCTCTCCCTCTATGGCTACACCTTC.

The chain links TRBV6-1 to TRBJ1-6, with a possible D match to TRBD1 (5 bases). CDR1 and CDR2 from the germline V gene are MNHNS and SASEGT. The CDR3 runs to 14 residues. V shed 2 bases and J shed 7 bases, with 9 bases lying between them. The CDR3 loop is CASSERGSNSPLHF. CDR3 nucleotides: TGTGCCAGCAGTGAACGGGGGAGCAATTCACCCCTCCACTTT.

The chain employs TRBV6-2 or TRBV6-3 and TRBJ2-1; D perhaps matches TRBD1 (6 bases). CDR1 and CDR2 (germline): MNHEY, SVGEGT. V was shortened by 5 bases and J by 7 bases, with 12 bases between the two germline ends. This CDR3 has 13 amino acids. CDR3 bases: TGTGCCAGCAGTATACAGGGACCGAATGAGCAGTTCTTC. Translated, it gives CASSIQGPNEQFF.

This clone has only one observation. This rearrangement joins TRBV6-5 to TRBJ1-4; 8 bases are shared with TRBD1. V dropped 5 bases and J dropped 6; count of bases not matched to a gene: 5. Germline V lookup: CDR1 MNHEY, CDR2 SVGAGI. The CDR3 loop spans 14 amino acids. The CDR3 DNA follows: TGTGCCAGCAGTCGGACAGGGTTGTATGAAAAACTGTTTTTT. It translates to CASSRTGLYEKLFF.

The gene calls are TRBV6-4 and TRBJ2-3; 9 bases map to TRBD1. In germline, CDR1 is MRHNA, CDR2 SNTAGT. V gave up 2 bases and J gave up 2 bases; unmatched junction bases: 5. CDR3 length equals 16 residues. The CDR3 reads CASSDEGQGITDTQYF. The CDR3 DNA reads as TGTGCCAGCAGTGACGAAGGACAGGGGATCACAGATACGCAGTATTTT.